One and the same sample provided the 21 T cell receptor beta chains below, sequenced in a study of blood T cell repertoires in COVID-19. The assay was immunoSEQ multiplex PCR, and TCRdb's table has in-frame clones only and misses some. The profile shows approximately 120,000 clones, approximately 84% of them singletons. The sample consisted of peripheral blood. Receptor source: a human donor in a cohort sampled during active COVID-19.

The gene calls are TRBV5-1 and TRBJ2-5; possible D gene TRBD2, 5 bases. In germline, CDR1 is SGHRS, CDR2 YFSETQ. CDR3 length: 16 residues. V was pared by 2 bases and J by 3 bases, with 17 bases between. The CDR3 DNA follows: TGCGCCAGCAGCTTCTACCGGGGTAGCCTAAAAGAGACCCAGTACTTC. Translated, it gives CASSFYRGSLKETQYF.

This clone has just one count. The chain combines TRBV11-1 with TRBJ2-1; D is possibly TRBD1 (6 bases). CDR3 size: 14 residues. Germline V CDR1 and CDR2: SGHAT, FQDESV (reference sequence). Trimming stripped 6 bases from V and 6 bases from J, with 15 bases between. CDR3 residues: CASRRDRYRNEQFF. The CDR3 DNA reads TGTGCCAGCAGACGCGACAGGTATCGCAATGAGCAGTTCTTC. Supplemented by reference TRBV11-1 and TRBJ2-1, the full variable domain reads EAEVAQSPRYKITEKSQAVAFWCDPISGHATLYWYRQILGQGPELLVQFQDESVVDDSQLPKDRFSAERLKGVDSTLKIQPAELGDSAMYLCASRRDRYRNEQFFGPGTRLTVL.

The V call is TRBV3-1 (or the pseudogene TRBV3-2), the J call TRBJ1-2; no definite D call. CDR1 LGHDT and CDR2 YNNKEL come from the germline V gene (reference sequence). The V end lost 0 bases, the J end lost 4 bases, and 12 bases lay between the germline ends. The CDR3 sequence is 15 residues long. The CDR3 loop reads CASSQDRYGSYGYTF. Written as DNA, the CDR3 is TGTGCCAGCAGCCAAGATCGGTACGGTTCCTATGGCTACACCTTC.

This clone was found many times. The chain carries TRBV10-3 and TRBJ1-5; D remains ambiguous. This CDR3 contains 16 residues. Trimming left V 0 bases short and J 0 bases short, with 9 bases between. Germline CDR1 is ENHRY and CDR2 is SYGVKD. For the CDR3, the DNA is TGTGCCATCAGTGAGTCGGACGGGAGTAGCAATCAGCCCCAGCATTTT. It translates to CAISESDGSSNQPQHF.

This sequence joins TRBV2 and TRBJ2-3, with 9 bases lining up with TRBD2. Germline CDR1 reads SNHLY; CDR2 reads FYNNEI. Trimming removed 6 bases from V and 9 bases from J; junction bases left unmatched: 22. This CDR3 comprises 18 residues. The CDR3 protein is CASRAVPGRGGPFGTQYF. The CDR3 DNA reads TGTGCCAGCAGGGCCGTGCCTGGGCGGGGGGGACCCTTCGGCACGCAGTATTTT.

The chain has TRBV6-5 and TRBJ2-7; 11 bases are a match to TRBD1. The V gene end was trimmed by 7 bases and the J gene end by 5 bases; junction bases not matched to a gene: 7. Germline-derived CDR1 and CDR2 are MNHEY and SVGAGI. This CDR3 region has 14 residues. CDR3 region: CASTRDRGMDEQYF. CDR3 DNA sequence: TGTGCCAGCACCAGGGACAGGGGGATGGACGAGCAGTACTTC.

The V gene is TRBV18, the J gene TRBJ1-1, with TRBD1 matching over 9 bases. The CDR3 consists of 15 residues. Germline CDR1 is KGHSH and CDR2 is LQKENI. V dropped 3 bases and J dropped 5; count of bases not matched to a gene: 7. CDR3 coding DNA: TGTGCCAGCTCACCTAATCGGGACAGGGTTACTGAAGCTTTCTTT. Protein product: CASSPNRDRVTEAFF.

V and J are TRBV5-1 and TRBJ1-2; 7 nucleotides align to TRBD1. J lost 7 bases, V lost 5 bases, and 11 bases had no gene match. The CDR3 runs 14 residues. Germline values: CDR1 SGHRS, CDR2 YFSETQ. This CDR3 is CASRAEGAPIGYTF. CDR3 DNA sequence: TGCGCCAGCAGGGCCGAGGGGGCCCCTATTGGCTACACCTTC.

CDR3 DNA: TGTGCCAGCAGCTTGGAATGGGCCCCCGAACCCTACACTGAAGCTTTCTTT. Translated, it gives CASSLEWAPEPYTEAFF. The genes are TRBV7-6 and TRBJ1-1; no clear D. The CDR3 spans 17 residues. The germline gives CDR1 SGHVS, CDR2 FNYEAQ. Trimming stripped 3 bases from V and 3 bases from J, with 20 bases between.

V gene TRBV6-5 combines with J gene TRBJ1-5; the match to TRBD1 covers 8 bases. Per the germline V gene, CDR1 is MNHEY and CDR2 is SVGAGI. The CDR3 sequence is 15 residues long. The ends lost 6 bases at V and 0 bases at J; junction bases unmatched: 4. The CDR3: CASSLGQGSNQPQHF. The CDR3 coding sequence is TGTGCCAGCAGCCTAGGACAGGGTAGCAATCAGCCCCAGCATTTT.

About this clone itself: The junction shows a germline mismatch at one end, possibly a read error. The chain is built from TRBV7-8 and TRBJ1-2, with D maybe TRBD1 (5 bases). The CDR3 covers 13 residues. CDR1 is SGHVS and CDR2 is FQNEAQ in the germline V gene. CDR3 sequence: CASSGADVRQVAF. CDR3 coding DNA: TGTGCCAGCAGCGGGGCAGATGTCCGGCAGGTTGCCTTC.

The chain's CDR3 is CASSLAYSYGYTF. DNA of the CDR3: TGCGCCAGCAGCTTGGCATATAGCTATGGCTACACCTTC. The chain links TRBV5-1 to TRBJ1-2; no clear D gene. Looked up from germline, CDR1 is SGHRS and CDR2 is YFSETQ. CDR3 length: 13 residues. V lost 0 bases and J 4 bases, leaving 7 bases between the germline ends. Looking up the rest from reference TRBV5-1 and TRBJ1-2 gives the full variable domain: KAGVTQTPRYLIKTRGQQVTLSCSPISGHRSVSWYQQTPGQGLQFLFEYFSETQRNKGNFPGRFSGRQFSNSRSEMNVSTLELGDSALYLCASSLAYSYGYTFGSGTRLTVV.

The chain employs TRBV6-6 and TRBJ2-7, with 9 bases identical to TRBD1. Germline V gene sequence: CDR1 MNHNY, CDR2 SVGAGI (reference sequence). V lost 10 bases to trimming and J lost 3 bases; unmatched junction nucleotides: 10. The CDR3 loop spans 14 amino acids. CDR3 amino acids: CATSLTGGNYEQYF. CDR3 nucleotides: TGTGCCACTAGCCTTACAGGGGGCAACTACGAGCAGTACTTC.

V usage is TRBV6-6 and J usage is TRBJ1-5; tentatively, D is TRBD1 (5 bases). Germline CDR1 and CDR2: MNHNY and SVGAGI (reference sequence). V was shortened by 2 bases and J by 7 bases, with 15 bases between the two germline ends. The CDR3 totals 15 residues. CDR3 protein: CASSYPSRAGQPQHF. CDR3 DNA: TGTGCCAGCAGTTACCCAAGCAGGGCGGGGCAGCCCCAGCATTTT.

CDR3 residues: CASSLARGSGYEQYF. For the CDR3, the DNA is TGTGCCAGCAGCTTAGCGCGGGGATCGGGCTACGAGCAGTACTTC. The genes are TRBV7-8 and TRBJ2-7; D might be TRBD2 (6 bases). V lost 0 bases to trimming and J lost 3 bases, with 12 bases between them. CDR3 length: 15 residues. Germline V gene sequence: CDR1 SGHVS, CDR2 FQNEAQ.

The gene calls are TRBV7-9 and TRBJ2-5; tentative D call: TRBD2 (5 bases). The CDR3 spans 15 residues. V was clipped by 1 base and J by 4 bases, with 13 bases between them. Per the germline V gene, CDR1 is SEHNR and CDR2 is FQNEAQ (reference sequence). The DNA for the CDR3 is TGTGCCAGCAGCTTAGGGTCCCTGGACTCAGAGACCCAGTACTTC. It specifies CASSLGSLDSETQYF.

The CDR3 sequence is CAWRQEWNTEAFF. The CDR3 DNA follows: TGTGCCTGGAGACAGGAATGGAACACTGAAGCTTTCTTT. The chain carries TRBV30 and TRBJ1-1; maybe TRBD1 (5 bases). Deletions cut 3 bases from V and 1 base from J, with 9 bases between. This CDR3 comprises 13 residues. CDR1 and CDR2 from the germline V gene are GTSNPN and SVGIG (reference sequence).

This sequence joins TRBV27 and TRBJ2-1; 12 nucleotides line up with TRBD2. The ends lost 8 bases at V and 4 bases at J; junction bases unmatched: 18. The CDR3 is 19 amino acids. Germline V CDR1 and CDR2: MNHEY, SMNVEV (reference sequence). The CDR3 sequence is CASSGWASGGAGGYNEQFF. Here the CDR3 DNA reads TGTGCCAGCTCGGGGTGGGCTAGCGGGGGGGCCGGTGGATACAATGAGCAGTTCTTC.

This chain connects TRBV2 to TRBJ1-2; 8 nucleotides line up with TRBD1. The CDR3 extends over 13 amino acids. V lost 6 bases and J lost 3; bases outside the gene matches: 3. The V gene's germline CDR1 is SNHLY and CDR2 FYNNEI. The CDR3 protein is CASRLDRDYGYTF. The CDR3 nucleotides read TGTGCCAGCAGGTTGGACAGGGACTATGGCTACACCTTC. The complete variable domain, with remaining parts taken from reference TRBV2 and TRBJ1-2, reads EPEVTQTPSHQVTQMGQEVILRCVPISNHLYFYWYRQILGQKVEFLVSFYNNEISEKSEIFDDQFSVERPDGSNFTLKIRSTKLEDSAMYFCASRLDRDYGYTFGSGTRLTVV.

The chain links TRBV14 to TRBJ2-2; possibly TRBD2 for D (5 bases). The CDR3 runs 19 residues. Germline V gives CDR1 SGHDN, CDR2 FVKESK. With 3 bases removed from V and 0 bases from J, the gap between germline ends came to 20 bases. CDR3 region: CASSHPHGRGGPNTGELFF. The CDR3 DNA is TGTGCCAGCAGCCACCCCCATGGGAGAGGCGGACCGAACACCGGGGAGCTGTTTTTT.

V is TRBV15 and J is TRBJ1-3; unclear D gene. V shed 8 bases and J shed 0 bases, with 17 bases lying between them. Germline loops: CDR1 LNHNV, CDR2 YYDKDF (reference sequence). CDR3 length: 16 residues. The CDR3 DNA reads TGTGCCACCGCCGGCGGAGGGCCGGGCTCTGGAAACACCATATATTTT. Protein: CATAGGGPGSGNTIYF.